The entry below gives a single TCR beta chain sequence along with its context. What it binds is not known. The sample belongs to a study of a mutant IDH1 vaccine in newly diagnosed glioma. About the research overall: The first vaccination came 4-6 weeks after radiotherapy alone, or with temozolomide cycles. Mean patient age was about 40 years; roughly 62% were male and around 40% female. Patients got radiotherapy, temozolomide, or both beforehand, and most got both.

TCRdb's table, derived via immunoSEQ multiplex PCR, lists solely in-frame clones and lacks some. Among about 56,000 clones listed, roughly nine tenths were seen once. V was clipped by 5 bases and J by 2 bases, with 16 bases between them. The CDR3 consists of 15 residues. CDR1 is SGHNT, CDR2 YYREEE, per germline (reference sequence). Documented time point: week 35, safety follow-up. With topical imiquimod, each dose of the vaccine consisted of 300 ug of mutant IDH1 20-mer peptide. The chain uses TRBV5-4 and TRBJ2-5; D possibly matches TRBD1 or TRBD2 (5 bases each). The source of this sequence is a man in his forties with glioma. This sample comprised PBMCs, obtained from a glioma patient whose treatment included an IDH1 peptide vaccine. The CDR3 protein is CASRQTSGGQETQYF. The CDR3 DNA follows: TGTGCCAGCAGACAGACCTCTGGGGGTCAAGAGACCCAGTACTTC.